This T cell receptor beta chain was recovered during a study of blood T cell repertoires in COVID-19. Study overall: The United States, Italy and Spain supplied acute and convalescent COVID-19 samples. The analysed material was cDNA or gDNA that came from T cells, B-cell-depleted T cells, or PBMCs.

TCRdb's table, derived via immunoSEQ multiplex PCR, lists solely in-frame clones and lacks some. The sample yields 320,000 or so clones, roughly 87% seen once. Participant reports of clinical history set cohort assignment. Sequencing used PBMCs or T cells enriched from blood (not recorded which). This TCR was sampled from a woman aged 30 to 39 who had recovered from COVID-19.

CDR3: CSVPYRDKYGYTF. The CDR3 nucleotides are TGCAGCGTTCCGTACAGGGATAAGTATGGCTACACCTTC. The gene calls are TRBV29-1 and TRBJ1-2, with TRBD1 as a possible D gene (6 bases). The germline V gene encodes CDR1 SQVTM and CDR2 ANQGSEA. V gave up 5 bases and J gave up 5 bases, with 15 bases separating them. This CDR3 region has 13 residues.